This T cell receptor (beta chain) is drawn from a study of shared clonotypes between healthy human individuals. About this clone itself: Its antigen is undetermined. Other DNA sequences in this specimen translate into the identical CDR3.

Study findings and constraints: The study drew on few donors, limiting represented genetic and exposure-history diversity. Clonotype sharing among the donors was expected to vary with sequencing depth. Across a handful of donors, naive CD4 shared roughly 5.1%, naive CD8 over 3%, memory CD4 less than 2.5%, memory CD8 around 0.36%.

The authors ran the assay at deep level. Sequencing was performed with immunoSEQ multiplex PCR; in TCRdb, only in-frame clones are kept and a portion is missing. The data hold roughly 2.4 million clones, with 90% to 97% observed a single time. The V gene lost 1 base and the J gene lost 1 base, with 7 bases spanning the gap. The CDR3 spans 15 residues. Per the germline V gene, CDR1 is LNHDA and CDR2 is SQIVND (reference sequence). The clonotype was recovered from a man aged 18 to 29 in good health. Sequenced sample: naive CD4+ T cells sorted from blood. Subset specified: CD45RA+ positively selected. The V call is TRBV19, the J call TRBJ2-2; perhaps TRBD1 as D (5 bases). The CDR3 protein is CASSIGQGNTGELFF. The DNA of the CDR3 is TGTGCCAGTAGTATAGGCCAGGGGAACACCGGGGAGCTGTTTTTT.